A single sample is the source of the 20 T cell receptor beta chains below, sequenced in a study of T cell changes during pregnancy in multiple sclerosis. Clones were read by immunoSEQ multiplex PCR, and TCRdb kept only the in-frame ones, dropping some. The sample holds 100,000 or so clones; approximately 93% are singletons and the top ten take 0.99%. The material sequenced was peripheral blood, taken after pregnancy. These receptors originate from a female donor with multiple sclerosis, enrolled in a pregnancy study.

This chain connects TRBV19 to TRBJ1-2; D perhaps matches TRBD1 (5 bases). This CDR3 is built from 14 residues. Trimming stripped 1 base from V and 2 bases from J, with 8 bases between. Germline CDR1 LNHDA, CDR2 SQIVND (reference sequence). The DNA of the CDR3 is TGTGCCAGTAGTATAGTGGCAGGGAACTATGGCTACACCTTC. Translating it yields CASSIVAGNYGYTF.

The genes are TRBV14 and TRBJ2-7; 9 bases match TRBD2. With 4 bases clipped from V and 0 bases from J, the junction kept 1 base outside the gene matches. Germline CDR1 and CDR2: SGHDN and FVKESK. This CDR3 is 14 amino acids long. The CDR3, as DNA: TGTGCCAGCAGCCTGACTAGCGGCTCCTACGAGCAGTACTTC. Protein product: CASSLTSGSYEQYF.

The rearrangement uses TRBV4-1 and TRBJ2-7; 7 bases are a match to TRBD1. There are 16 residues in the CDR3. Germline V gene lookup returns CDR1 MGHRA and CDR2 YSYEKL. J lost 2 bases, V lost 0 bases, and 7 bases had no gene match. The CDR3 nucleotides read TGCGCCAGCAGCCAAGATTGGGCGACAGGGCCCTACGAGCAGTACTTC. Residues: CASSQDWATGPYEQYF.

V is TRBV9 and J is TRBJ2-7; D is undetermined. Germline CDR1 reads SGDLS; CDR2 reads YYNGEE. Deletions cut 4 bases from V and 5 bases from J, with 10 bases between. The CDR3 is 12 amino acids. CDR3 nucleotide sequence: TGTGCCAGCAGCTCACCTGGGCACGAGCAGTACTTC. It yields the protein CASSSPGHEQYF. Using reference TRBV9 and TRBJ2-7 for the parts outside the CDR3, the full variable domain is DSGVTQTPKHLITATGQRVTLRCSPRSGDLSVYWYQQSLDQGLQFLIQYYNGEERAKGNILERFSAQQFPDLHSELNLSSLELGDSALYFCASSSPGHEQYFGPGTRLTVT.

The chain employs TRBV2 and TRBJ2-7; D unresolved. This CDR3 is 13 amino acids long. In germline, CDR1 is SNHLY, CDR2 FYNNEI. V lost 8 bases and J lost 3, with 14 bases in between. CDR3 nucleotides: TGTGCCAGCCTTGGGCAGGTTGTCTACGAGCAGTACTTC. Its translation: CASLGQVVYEQYF. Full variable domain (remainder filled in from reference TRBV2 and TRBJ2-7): EPEVTQTPSHQVTQMGQEVILRCVPISNHLYFYWYRQILGQKVEFLVSFYNNEISEKSEIFDDQFSVERPDGSNFTLKIRSTKLEDSAMYFCASLGQVVYEQYFGPGTRLTVT.

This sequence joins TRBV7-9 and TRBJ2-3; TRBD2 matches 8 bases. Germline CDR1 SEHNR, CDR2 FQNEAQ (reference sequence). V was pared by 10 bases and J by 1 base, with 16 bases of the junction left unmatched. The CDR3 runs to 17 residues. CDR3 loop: CATPPAGGPPGTDTQYF. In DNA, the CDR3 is TGTGCCACCCCTCCGGCGGGAGGACCCCCTGGCACAGATACGCAGTATTTT.

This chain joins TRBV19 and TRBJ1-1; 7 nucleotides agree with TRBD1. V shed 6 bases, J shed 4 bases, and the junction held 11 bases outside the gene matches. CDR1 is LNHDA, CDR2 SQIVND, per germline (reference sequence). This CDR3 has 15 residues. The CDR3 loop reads CASSPQGIGVTEAFF. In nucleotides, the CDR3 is TGTGCCAGTAGCCCACAGGGGATCGGGGTCACTGAAGCTTTCTTT.

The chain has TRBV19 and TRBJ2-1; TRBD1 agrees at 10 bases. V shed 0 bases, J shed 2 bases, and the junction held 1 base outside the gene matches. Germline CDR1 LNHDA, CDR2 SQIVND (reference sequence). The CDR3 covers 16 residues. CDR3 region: CASSIDGTGAYNEQFF. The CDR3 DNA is TGTGCCAGTAGTATAGATGGGACAGGGGCCTACAATGAGCAGTTCTTC.

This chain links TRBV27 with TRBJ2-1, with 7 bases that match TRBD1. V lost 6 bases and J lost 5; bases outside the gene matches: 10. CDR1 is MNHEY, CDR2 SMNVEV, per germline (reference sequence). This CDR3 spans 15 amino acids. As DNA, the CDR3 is TGTGCCAGCAGCCCCGACAGGGTAGTTGACAATGAGCAGTTCTTC. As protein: CASSPDRVVDNEQFF.

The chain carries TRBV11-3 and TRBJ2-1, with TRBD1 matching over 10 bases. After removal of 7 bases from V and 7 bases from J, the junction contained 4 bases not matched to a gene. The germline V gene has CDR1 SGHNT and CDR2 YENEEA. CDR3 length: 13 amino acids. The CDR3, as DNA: TGTGCCAGCAAAGGACAGGGGGTAAATGAGCAGTTCTTC. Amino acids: CASKGQGVNEQFF.

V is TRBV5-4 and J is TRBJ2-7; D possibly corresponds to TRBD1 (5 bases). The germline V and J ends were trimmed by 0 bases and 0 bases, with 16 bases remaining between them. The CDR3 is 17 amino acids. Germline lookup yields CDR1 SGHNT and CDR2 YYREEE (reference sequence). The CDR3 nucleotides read TGTGCCAGCAGCTTGGGTACCAGGGCCGGGTCCTCCTACGAGCAGTACTTC. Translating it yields CASSLGTRAGSSYEQYF. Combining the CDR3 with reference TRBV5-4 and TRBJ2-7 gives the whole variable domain ETGVTQSPTHLIKTRGQQVTLRCSSQSGHNTVSWYQQALGQGPQFIFQYYREEENGRGNFPPRFSGLQFPNYSSELNVNALELDDSALYLCASSLGTRAGSSYEQYFGPGTRLTVT.

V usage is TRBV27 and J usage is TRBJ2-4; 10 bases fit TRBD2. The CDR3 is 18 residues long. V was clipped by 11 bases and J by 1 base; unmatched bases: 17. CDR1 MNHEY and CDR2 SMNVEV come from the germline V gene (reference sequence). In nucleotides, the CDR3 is TGTGCCCTCAAACCGGGACTAGCGAGGGTACATGCCAAAAACATTCAGTACTTC. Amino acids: CALKPGLARVHAKNIQYF.

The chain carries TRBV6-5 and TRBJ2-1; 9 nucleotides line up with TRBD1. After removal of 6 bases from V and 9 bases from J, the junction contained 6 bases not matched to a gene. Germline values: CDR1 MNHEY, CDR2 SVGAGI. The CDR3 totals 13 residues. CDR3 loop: CASRGTGRFEQFF. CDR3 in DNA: TGTGCCAGCAGGGGGACAGGGAGGTTTGAGCAGTTCTTC.

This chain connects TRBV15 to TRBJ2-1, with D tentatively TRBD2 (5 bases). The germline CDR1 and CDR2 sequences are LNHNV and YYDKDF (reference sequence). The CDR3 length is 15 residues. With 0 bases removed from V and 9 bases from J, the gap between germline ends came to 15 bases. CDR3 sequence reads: CATSRDPGRVAEQFF. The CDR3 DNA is TGTGCCACCAGCAGAGATCCGGGAAGGGTGGCTGAGCAGTTCTTC.

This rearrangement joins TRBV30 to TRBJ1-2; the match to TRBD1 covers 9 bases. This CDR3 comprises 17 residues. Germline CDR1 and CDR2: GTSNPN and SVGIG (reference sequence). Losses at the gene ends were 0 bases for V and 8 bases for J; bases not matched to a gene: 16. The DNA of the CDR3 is TGTGCCTGGAGTGTACCCTCCTCCACAGGGGGCATGGGCGGCTACACCTTC. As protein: CAWSVPSSTGGMGGYTF.

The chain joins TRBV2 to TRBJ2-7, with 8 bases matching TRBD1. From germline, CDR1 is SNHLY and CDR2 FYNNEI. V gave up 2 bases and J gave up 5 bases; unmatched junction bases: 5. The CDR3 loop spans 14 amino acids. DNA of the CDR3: TGTGCCAGCAGTGAATTTCCAGGGGGCAACGAGCAGTACTTC. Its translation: CASSEFPGGNEQYF. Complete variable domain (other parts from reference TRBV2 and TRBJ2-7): EPEVTQTPSHQVTQMGQEVILRCVPISNHLYFYWYRQILGQKVEFLVSFYNNEISEKSEIFDDQFSVERPDGSNFTLKIRSTKLEDSAMYFCASSEFPGGNEQYFGPGTRLTVT.

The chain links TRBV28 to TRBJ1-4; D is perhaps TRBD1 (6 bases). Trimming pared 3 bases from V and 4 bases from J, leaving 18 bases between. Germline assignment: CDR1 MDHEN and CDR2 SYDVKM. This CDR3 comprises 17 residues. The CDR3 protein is CASSLTRGRLGNEKLFF. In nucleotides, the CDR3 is TGTGCCAGCAGTTTGACGCGGGGGCGGTTGGGTAATGAAAAACTGTTTTTT.

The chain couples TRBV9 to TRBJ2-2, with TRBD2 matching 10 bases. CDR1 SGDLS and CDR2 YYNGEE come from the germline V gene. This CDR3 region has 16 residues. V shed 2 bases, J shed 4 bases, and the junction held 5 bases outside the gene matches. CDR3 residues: CASSVSSGRPTGELFF. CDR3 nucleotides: TGTGCCAGCAGCGTTTCTAGCGGGAGACCCACCGGGGAGCTGTTTTTT.

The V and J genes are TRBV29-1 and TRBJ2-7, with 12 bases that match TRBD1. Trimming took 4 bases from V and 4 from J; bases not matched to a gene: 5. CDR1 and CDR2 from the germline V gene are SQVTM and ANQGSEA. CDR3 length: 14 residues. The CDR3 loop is CSVAGTGGIYEQYF. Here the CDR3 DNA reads TGCAGCGTTGCCGGGACAGGGGGCATTTACGAGCAGTACTTC.

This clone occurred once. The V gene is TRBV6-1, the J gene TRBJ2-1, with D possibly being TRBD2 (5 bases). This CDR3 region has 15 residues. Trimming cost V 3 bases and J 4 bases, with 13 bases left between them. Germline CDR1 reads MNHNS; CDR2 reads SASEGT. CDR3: CASSDIGDNYNEQFF. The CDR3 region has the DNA TGTGCCAGCAGTGATATCGGGGATAATTACAATGAGCAGTTCTTC.